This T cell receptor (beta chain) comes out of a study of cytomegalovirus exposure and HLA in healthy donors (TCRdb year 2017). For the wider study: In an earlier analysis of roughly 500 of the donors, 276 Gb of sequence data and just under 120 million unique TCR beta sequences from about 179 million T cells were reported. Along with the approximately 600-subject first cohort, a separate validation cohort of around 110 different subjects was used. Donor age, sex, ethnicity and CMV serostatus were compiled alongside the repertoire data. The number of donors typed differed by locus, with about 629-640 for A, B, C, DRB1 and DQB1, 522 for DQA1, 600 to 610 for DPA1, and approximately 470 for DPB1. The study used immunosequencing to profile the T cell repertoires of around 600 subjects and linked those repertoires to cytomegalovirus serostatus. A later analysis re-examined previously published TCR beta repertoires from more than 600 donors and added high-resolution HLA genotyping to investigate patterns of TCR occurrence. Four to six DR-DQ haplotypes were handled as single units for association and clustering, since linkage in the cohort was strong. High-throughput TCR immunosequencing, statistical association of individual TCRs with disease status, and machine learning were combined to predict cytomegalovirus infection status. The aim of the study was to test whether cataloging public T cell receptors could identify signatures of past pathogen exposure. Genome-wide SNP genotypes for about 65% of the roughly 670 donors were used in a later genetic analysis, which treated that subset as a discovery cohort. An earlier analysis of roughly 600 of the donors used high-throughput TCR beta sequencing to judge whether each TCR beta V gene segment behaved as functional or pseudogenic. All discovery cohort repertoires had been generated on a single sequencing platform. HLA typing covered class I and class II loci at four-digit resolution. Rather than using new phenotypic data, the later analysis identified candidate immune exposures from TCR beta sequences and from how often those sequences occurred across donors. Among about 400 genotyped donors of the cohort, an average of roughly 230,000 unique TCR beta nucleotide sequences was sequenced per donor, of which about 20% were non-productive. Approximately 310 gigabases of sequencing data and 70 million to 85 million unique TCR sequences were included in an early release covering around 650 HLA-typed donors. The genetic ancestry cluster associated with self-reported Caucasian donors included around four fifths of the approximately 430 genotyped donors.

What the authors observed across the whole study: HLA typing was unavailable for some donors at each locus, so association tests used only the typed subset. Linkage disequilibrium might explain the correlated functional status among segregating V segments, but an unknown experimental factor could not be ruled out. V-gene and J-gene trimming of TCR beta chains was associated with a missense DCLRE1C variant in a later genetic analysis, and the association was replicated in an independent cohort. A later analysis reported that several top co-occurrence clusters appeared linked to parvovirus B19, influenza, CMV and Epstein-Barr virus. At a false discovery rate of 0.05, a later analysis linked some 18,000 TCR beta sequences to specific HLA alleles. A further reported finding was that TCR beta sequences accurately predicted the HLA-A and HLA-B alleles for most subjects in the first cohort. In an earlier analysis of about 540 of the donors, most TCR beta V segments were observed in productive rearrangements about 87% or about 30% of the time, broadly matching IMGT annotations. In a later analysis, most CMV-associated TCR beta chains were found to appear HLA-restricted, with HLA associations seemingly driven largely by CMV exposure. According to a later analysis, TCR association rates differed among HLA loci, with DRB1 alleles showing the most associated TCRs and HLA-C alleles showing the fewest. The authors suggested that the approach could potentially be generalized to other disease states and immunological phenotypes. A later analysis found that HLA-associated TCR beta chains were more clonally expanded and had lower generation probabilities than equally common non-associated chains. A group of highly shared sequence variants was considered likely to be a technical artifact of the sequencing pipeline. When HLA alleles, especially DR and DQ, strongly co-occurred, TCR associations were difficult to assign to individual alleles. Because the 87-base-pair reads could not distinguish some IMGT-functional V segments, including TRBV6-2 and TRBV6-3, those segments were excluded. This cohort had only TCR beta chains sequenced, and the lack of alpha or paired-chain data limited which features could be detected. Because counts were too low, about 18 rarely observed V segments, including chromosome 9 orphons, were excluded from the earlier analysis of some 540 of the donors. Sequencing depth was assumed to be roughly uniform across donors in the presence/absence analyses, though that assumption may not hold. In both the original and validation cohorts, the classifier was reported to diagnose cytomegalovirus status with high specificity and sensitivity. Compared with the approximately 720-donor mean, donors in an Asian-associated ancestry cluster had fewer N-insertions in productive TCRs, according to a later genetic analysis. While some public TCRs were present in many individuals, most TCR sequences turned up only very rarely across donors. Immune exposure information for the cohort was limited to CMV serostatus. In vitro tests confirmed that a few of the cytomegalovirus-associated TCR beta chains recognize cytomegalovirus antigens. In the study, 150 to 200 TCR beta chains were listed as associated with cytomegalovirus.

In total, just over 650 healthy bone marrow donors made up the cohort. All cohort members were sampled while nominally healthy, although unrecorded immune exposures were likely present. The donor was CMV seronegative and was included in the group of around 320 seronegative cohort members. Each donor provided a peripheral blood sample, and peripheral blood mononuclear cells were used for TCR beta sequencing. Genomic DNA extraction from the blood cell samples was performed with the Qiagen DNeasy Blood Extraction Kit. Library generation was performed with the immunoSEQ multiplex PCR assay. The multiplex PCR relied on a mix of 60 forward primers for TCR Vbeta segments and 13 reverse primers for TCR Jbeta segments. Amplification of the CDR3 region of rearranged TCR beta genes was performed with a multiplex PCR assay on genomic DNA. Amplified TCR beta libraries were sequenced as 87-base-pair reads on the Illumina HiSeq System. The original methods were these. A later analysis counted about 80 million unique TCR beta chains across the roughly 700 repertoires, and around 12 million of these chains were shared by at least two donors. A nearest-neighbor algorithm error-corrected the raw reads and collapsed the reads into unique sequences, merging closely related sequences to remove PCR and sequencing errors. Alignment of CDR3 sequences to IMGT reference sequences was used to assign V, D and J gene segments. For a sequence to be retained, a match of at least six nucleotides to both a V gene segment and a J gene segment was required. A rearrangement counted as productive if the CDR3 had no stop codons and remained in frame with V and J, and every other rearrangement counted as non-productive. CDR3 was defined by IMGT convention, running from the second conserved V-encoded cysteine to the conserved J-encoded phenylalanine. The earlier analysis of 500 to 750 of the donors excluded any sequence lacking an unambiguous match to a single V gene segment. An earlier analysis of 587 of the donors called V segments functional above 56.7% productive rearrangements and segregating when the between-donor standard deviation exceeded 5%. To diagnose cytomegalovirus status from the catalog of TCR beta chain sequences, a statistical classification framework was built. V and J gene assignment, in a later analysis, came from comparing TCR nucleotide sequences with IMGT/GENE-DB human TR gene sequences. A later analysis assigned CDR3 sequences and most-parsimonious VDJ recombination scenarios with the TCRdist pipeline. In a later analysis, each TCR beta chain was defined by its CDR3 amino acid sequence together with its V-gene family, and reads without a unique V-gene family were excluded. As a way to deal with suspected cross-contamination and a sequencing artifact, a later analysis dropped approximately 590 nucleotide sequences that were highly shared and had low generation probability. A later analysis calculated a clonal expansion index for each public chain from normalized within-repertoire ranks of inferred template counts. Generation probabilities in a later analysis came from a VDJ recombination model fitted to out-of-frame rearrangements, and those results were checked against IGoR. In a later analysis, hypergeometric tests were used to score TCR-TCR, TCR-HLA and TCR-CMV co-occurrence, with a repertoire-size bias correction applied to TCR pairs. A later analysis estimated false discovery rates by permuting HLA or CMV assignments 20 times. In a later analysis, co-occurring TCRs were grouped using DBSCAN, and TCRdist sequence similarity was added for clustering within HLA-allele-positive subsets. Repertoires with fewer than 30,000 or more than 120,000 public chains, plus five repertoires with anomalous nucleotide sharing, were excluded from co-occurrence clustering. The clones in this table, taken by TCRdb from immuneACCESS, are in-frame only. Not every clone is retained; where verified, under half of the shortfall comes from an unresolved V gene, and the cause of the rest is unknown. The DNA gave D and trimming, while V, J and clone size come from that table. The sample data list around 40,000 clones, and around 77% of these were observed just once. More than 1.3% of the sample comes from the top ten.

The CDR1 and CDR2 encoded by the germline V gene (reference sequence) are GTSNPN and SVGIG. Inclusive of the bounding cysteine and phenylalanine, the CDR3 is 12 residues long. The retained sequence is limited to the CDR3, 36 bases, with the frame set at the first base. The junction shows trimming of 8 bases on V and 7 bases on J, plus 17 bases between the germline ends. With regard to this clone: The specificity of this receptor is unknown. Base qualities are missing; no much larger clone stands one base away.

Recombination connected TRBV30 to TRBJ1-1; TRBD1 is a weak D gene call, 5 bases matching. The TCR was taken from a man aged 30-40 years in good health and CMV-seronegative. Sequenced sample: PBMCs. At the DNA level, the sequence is TGTGCCGCCGGGGGGGGGAATAGTGAAGCTTTCTTT. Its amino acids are CAAGGGNSEAFF.